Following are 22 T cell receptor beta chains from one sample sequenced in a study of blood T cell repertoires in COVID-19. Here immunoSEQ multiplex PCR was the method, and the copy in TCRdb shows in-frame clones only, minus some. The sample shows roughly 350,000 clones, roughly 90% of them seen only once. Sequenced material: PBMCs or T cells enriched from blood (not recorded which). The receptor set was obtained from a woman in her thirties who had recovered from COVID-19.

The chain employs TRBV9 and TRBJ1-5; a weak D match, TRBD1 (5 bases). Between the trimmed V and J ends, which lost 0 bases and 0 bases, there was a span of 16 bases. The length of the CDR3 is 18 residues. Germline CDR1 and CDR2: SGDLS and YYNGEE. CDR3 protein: CASSVVIVRGGSNQPQHF. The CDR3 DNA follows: TGTGCCAGCAGCGTAGTAATAGTTCGGGGGGGTAGCAATCAGCCCCAGCATTTT.

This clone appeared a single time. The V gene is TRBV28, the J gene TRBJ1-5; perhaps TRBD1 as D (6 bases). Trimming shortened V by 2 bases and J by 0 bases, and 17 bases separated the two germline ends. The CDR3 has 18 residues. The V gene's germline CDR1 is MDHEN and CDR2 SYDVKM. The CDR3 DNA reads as TGTGCCAGCAGTTTACGGGGGGGCCTACACCTTAGCAATCAGCCCCAGCATTTT. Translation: CASSLRGGLHLSNQPQHF.

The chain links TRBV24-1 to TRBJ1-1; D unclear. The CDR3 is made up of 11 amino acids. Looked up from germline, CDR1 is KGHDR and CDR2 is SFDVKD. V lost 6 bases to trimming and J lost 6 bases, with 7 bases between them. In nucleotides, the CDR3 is TGTGCCACCAGTAGCGGTCCTGAAGCTTTCTTT. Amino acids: CATSSGPEAFF.

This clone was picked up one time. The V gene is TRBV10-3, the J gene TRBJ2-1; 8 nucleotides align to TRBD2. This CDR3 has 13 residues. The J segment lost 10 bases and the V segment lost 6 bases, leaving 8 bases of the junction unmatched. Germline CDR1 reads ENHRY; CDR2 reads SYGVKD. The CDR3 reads CAIRGAGGDEQFF. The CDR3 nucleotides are TGTGCCATCAGGGGGGCGGGAGGAGACGAGCAGTTCTTC.

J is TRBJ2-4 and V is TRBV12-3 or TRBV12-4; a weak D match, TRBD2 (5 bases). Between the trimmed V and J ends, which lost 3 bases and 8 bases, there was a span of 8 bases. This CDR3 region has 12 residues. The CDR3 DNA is TGTGCCAGCAGTTTGAACGGGGACATTCAGTACTTC. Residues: CASSLNGDIQYF.

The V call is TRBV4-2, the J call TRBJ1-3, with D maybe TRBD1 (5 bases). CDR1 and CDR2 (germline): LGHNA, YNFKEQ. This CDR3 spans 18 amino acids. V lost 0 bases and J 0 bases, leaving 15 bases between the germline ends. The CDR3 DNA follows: TGTGCCAGCAGCCAAGAAATGGGGCAGTCCTACTCTGGAAACACCATATATTTT. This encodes CASSQEMGQSYSGNTIYF.

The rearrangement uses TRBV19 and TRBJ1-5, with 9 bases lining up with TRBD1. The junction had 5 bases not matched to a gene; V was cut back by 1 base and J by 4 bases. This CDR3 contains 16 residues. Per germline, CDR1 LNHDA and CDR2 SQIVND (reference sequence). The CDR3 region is CASSIGLGQGNQPQHF. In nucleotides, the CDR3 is TGTGCCAGTAGTATAGGTTTGGGACAGGGAAATCAGCCCCAGCATTTT.

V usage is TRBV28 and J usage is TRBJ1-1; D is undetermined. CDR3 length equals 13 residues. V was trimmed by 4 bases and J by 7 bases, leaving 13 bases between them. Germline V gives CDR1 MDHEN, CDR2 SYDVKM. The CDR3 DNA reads TGTGCCAGCAGTTCACCCCGCGACTTTGAAGCTTTCTTT. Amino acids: CASSSPRDFEAFF.

The CDR3 DNA reads TGTGCCACCAGTGATTTGGAGTCCCGCGGGAGGGGAACAGATACGCAGTATTTT. Its protein product is CATSDLESRGRGTDTQYF. This rearrangement joins TRBV24-1 to TRBJ2-3; 9 bases match TRBD2. CDR3 length: 18 residues. Germline V gene lookup returns CDR1 KGHDR and CDR2 SFDVKD. V shed 0 bases and J 3 bases; nucleotides not matched to a gene: 9.

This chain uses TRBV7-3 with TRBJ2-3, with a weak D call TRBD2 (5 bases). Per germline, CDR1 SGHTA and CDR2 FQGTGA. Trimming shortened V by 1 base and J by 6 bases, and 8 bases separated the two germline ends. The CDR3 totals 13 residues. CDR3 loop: CASSLMLADTQYF. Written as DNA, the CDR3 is TGTGCCAGCAGCTTAATGCTAGCCGATACGCAGTATTTT. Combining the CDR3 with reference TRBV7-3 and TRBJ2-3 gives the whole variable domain GAGVSQTPSNKVTEKGKYVELRCDPISGHTALYWYRQSLGQGPEFLIYFQGTGAADDSGLPNDRFFAVRPEGSVSTLKIQRTERGDSAVYLCASSLMLADTQYFGPGTRLTVL.

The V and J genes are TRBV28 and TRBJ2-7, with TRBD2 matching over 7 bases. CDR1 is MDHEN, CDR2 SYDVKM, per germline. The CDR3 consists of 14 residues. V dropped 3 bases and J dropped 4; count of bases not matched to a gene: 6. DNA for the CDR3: TGTGCCAGCAGTTTGAGGGAGGGGAGATACGAGCAGTACTTC. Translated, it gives CASSLREGRYEQYF.

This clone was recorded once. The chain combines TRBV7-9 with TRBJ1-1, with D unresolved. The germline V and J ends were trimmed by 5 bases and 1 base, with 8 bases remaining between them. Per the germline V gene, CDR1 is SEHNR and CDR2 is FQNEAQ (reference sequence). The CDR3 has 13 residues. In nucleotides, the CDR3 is TGTGCCAGCAGCCTGGCCACGAACACTGAAGCTTTCTTT. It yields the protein CASSLATNTEAFF.

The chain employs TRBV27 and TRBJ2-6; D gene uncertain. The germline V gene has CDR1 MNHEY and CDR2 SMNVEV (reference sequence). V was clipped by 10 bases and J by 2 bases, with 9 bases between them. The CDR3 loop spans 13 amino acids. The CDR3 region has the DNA TGTGCCACTCAAACAACTGGGGCCAACGTCCTGACTTTC. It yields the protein CATQTTGANVLTF.

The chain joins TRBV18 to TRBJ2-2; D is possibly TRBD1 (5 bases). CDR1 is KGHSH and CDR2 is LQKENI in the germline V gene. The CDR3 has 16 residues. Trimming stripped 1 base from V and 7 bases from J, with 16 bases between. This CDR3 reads CASSPRDGARFGELFF. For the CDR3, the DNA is TGTGCCAGCTCACCACGGGATGGGGCGAGGTTCGGGGAGCTGTTTTTT.

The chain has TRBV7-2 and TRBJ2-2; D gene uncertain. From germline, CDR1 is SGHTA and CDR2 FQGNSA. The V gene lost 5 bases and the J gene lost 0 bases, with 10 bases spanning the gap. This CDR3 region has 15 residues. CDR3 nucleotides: TGTGCCAGCAGCCTTGCTCTAGCGAACACCGGGGAGCTGTTTTTT. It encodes CASSLALANTGELFF.

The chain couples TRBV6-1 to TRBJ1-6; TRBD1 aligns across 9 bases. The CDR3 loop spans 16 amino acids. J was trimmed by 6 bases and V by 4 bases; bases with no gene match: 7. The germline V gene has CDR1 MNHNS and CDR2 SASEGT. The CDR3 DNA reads TGTGCCAGCAGTGCGCCCCCGGGACAGGGTAATTCACCCCTCCACTTT. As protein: CASSAPPGQGNSPLHF.

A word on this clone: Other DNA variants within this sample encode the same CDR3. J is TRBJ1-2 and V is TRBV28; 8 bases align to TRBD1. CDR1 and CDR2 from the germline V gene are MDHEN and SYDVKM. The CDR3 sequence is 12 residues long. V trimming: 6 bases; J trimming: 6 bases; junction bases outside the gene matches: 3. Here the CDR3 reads CASSLTGDGYTF. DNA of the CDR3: TGTGCCAGCAGCCTGACAGGGGATGGCTACACCTTC.

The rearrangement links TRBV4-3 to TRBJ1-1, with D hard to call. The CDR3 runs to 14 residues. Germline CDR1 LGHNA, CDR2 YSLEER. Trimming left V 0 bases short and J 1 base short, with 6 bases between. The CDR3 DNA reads TGCGCCAGCAGCCAAGATTCCGGGAACACTGAAGCTTTCTTT. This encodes CASSQDSGNTEAFF.

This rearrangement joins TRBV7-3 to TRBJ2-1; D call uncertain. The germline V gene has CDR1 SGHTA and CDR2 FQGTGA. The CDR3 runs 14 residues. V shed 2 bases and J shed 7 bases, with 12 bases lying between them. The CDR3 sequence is CASSLGDNSNEQFF. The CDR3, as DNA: TGTGCCAGCAGCTTAGGAGATAATTCAAATGAGCAGTTCTTC.

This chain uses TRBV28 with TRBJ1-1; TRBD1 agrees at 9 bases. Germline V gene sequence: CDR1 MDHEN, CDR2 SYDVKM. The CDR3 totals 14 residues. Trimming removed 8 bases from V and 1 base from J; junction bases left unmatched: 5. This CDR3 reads CASGTGQGNTEAFF. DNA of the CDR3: TGTGCCAGCGGGACGGGACAGGGGAACACTGAAGCTTTCTTT.

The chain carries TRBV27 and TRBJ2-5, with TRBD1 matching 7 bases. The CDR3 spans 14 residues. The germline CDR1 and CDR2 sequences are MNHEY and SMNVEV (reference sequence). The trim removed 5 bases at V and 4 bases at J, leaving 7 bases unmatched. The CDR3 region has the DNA TGTGCCAGCAGTCCGACAGGGTTGAGAGAGACCCAGTACTTC. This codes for CASSPTGLRETQYF.

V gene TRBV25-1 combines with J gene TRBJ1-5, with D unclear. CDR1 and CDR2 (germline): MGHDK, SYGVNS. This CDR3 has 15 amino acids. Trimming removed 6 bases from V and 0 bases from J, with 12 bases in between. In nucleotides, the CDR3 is TGTGCCAGCAGGGCACACCGTCATAGCAATCAGCCCCAGCATTTT. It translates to CASRAHRHSNQPQHF.